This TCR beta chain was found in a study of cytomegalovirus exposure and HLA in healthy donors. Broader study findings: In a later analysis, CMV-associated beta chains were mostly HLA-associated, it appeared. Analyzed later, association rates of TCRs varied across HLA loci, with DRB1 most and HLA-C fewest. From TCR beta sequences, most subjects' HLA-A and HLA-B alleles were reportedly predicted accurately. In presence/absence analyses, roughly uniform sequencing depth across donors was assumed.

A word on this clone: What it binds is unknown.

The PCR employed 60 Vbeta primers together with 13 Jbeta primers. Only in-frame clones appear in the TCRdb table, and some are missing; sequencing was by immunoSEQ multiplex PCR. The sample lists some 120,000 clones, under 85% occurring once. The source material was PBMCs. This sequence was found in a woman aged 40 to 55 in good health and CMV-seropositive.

CDR3 coding DNA: TGTGCCAGCAGTGAGGCTAGCGGGGTCAGTGGGGAGCTGTTTTTT. It is translated as CASSEASGVSGELFF. The chain recombines TRBV2 with TRBJ2-2, with 9 nucleotides matching TRBD2. CDR3 size: 15 residues. Germline loops: CDR1 SNHLY, CDR2 FYNNEI. V was pared by 3 bases and J by 8 bases, with 7 bases of the junction left unmatched. The entire variable domain, with the rest obtained from reference TRBV2 and TRBJ2-2, is as follows: EPEVTQTPSHQVTQMGQEVILRCVPISNHLYFYWYRQILGQKVEFLVSFYNNEISEKSEIFDDQFSVERPDGSNFTLKIRSTKLEDSAMYFCASSEASGVSGELFFGEGSRLTVL.